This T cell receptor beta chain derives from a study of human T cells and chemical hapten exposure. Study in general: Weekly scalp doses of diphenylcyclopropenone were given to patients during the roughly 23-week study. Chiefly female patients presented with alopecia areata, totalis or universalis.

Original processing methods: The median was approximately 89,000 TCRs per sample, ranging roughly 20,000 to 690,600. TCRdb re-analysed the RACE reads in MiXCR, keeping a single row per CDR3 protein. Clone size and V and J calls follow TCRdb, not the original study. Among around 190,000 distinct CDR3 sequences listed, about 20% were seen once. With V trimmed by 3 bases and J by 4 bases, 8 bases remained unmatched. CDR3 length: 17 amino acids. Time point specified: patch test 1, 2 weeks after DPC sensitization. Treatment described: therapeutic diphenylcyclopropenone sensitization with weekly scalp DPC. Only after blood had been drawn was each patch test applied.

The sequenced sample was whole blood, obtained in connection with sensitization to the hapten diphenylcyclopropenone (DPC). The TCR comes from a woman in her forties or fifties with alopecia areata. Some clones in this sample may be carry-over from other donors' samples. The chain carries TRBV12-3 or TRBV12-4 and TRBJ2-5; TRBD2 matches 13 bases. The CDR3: CASSFTSGLAGLETQYF. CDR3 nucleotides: TGTGCCAGCAGTTTTACCTCGGGACTAGCGGGATTAGAGACCCAGTACTTC.